The 8 T cell receptor beta chains in this list originate from one sample, sequenced in a study of shared clonotypes between healthy human individuals. Libraries were prepared by immunoSEQ multiplex PCR; TCRdb keeps only in-frame clonotypes and omits some of them. Of around 1.1 million clones listed, around 78% were seen once; the top ten hold roughly 0.61%. Sequenced: memory CD4+ T cells from PBMCs. This sample's subset: CD45RA-negative fraction. The source of these receptors is a man aged 18 to 30 in good health. Some clones in this sample may be carry-over from other donors' samples.

V is TRBV4-1 and J is TRBJ2-1, with 11 bases aligning to TRBD2. J lost 3 bases, V lost 0 bases, and 1 base had no gene match. CDR1 and CDR2 (germline): MGHRA, YSYEKL. This CDR3 contains 16 residues. CDR3 amino acids: CASSQDGTSGYNEQFF. CDR3 nucleotides: TGCGCCAGCAGCCAAGACGGGACTAGCGGCTACAATGAGCAGTTCTTC.

This clone was observed a handful of times. This chain connects TRBV7-8 to TRBJ1-5, with a tentative D call TRBD1 (6 bases). Trimming left V 1 base short and J 1 base short, with 17 bases between. Germline V CDR1 and CDR2: SGHVS, FQNEAQ. The CDR3 is made up of 18 amino acids. In nucleotides, the CDR3 is TGTGCCAGCAGCTTAGAGGCAGGGCGGACAGTGAGCAATCAGCCCCAGCATTTT. Amino acid sequence: CASSLEAGRTVSNQPQHF.

The chain has TRBV5-1 and TRBJ1-2, with a tentative D call TRBD1 (5 bases). This CDR3 region has 14 residues. CDR1 and CDR2 (germline): SGHRS, YFSETQ. Trimming took off 4 bases at V and 4 bases at J, with 14 bases between the two ends. The CDR3 is CASSPGGSGYGYTF. The CDR3 DNA is TGCGCCAGCAGCCCCGGGGGGTCGGGCTATGGCTACACCTTC.

V gene TRBV30 combines with J gene TRBJ2-5; either TRBD1 or TRBD2 may supply D (5 bases each). The CDR3 sequence is 15 residues long. Germline V CDR1 and CDR2: GTSNPN, SVGIG (reference sequence). V lost 3 bases to trimming and J lost 5 bases, with 19 bases between them. The CDR3 DNA is TGTGCCTGGAGCCCAGGGACCTCGCTGCGGGAGACCCAGTACTTC. Translating it yields CAWSPGTSLRETQYF.

This clone has only one observation. The chain carries TRBV4-1 and TRBJ2-7; 8 bases map to TRBD1. The CDR3 is 16 amino acids. Germline V gene lookup returns CDR1 MGHRA and CDR2 YSYEKL. J gave up 3 bases and V 4 bases, and 11 bases lay outside the gene matches. The CDR3 nucleotides read TGCGCCAGCAGCCCAAGAGGTGGGACAGGCCACTACGAGCAGTACTTC. As protein: CASSPRGGTGHYEQYF.

This chain links TRBV5-1 with TRBJ2-3; D may match TRBD1 or TRBD2 (5 bases each). Germline values: CDR1 SGHRS, CDR2 YFSETQ. V was clipped by 4 bases and J by 6 bases, with 21 bases between them. This CDR3 region has 16 residues. The CDR3, as DNA: TGCGCCAGCAGCCGAGGACCGGGGCTAGCTTCGGATACGCAGTATTTT. Translated, it gives CASSRGPGLASDTQYF.

CDR3 sequence (DNA): TGCGCCAGCAGCCATGGGGCCTTCGGTAATCAGCCCCAGCATTTT. It translates to CASSHGAFGNQPQHF. This chain uses TRBV4-1 with TRBJ1-5; the D gene is possibly TRBD1 (5 bases). The germline gives CDR1 MGHRA, CDR2 YSYEKL. The CDR3 length is 15 residues. The ends were cut back, 3 bases at V and 4 bases at J, with 13 bases in the middle.

With respect to this clone: This probably arose from a read error, given a far larger clone one base away. The sample has other DNA sequences that encode this CDR3 too. The chain links TRBV30 to TRBJ1-3; 7 nucleotides align to TRBD1. Germline V gene lookup returns CDR1 GTSNPN and CDR2 SVGIG (reference sequence). The CDR3 is made up of 13 amino acids. CDR3 amino acids: CALTRGPGNTIYF. DNA of the CDR3: TGTGCCTTGACGAGGGGGCCGGGAAACACCATATACTTT.